These 27 T cell receptor beta chains originate from one sample sequenced in a study of graft-versus-host responses after intestinal transplantation. The table came from immunoSEQ multiplex PCR; TCRdb's copy has only in-frame clones and leaves some out. The table has about 98,000 clones, more than 70% seen once; the top ten hold about 1.5%. The sample consisted of PBMCs, taken 255 days after intestinal transplant. These receptors were taken from a human patient who received an intestinal transplant, so some T cells may come from the graft donor.

The chain links TRBV6-1 to TRBJ2-7, with 10 positions matching TRBD1. In germline, CDR1 is MNHNS, CDR2 SASEGT. J gave up 6 bases and V 7 bases, and 12 bases lay outside the gene matches. The CDR3 runs 15 residues. The CDR3 bases are TGTGCCAGCAATCAGCCGGGACAGGGGTCGGTCGAGCAGTACTTC. It specifies CASNQPGQGSVEQYF.

The rearrangement joins TRBV6-6 to TRBJ1-1; D gene unclear. Trimming stripped 5 bases from V and 2 bases from J, with 9 bases between. Germline V gives CDR1 MNHNY, CDR2 SVGAGI (reference sequence). The CDR3 length is 13 residues. The CDR3 spells CASSQQENTEAFF. In DNA form, the CDR3 reads TGTGCCAGCAGTCAACAAGAAAACACTGAAGCTTTCTTT.

The chain recombines TRBV6-5 with TRBJ2-3; D possibly corresponds to TRBD2 (6 bases). The CDR3 runs to 15 residues. V was pared by 0 bases and J by 2 bases, with 9 bases between. Looked up from germline, CDR1 is MNHEY and CDR2 is SVGAGI. CDR3 amino acids: CASSYSAGITDTQYF. The CDR3 DNA reads as TGTGCCAGCAGTTACTCGGCGGGAATCACAGATACGCAGTATTTT.

This clone was seen only a few times. The V and J genes are TRBV5-4 and TRBJ1-2; no definite D call. The CDR3 contains 14 residues. V was trimmed by 4 bases and J by 4 bases, leaving 14 bases between them. Germline V CDR1 and CDR2: SGHNT, YYREEE (reference sequence). The DNA for the CDR3 is TGTGCCAGCAGCCTTAGCTTTCGGAGCTATGGCTACACCTTC. It specifies CASSLSFRSYGYTF.

The rearrangement links TRBV14 to TRBJ1-6; 7 bases align to TRBD1. With V trimmed by 3 bases and J by 0 bases, 5 bases remained unmatched. Germline assignment: CDR1 SGHDN and CDR2 FVKESK. CDR3 length: 17 residues. This CDR3 is CASSQKTGSSYNSPLHF. In DNA, the CDR3 is TGTGCCAGCAGCCAGAAGACAGGGAGCTCCTATAATTCACCCCTCCACTTT. The variable domain in full, completed from reference TRBV14 and TRBJ1-6, reads EAGVTQFPSHSVIEKGQTVTLRCDPISGHDNLYWYRRVMGKEIKFLLHFVKESKQDESGMPNNRFLAERTGGTYSTLKVQPAELEDSGVYFCASSQKTGSSYNSPLHFGNGTRLTVT.

The J gene is TRBJ2-3, the V gene TRBV2, with 11 bases that match TRBD2. With V trimmed by 3 bases and J by 4 bases, 9 bases remained unmatched. This CDR3 has 17 amino acids. Germline V gives CDR1 SNHLY, CDR2 FYNNEI. Written as DNA, the CDR3 is TGTGCCAGCAGTGACGTAGCGGGGGGGCTGGGGGCAGATACGCAGTATTTT. Protein: CASSDVAGGLGADTQYF.

V is TRBV7-8 and J is TRBJ2-2; a possible D gene is TRBD2 (6 bases). The CDR3 runs 17 residues. Germline CDR1 reads SGHVS; CDR2 reads FQNEAQ. V dropped 0 bases and J dropped 0 bases, with 11 bases sitting between them. The CDR3 bases are TGTGCCAGCAGCTTAGCTTCCCTAGCGACGAACACCGGGGAGCTGTTTTTT. It encodes CASSLASLATNTGELFF.

V gene TRBV11-2 combines with J gene TRBJ2-3, with 7 bases matching TRBD2. Germline assignment: CDR1 SGHAT and CDR2 FQNNGV. Trimming removed 0 bases from V and 4 bases from J; junction bases left unmatched: 4. The CDR3 loop spans 15 amino acids. The DNA for the CDR3 is TGTGCCAGCAGCTTAGAGGGCGCGGGGGCAGATACGCAGTATTTT. Translating it yields CASSLEGAGADTQYF.

This chain connects TRBV30 to TRBJ1-5; 7 nucleotides align to TRBD1. The CDR3 totals 14 residues. The V gene end was trimmed by 3 bases and the J gene end by 10 bases; junction bases not matched to a gene: 12. Germline V lookup: CDR1 GTSNPN, CDR2 SVGIG (reference sequence). The CDR3 is CAWSGQGDHTPQHF. The CDR3 bases are TGTGCCTGGAGCGGTCAGGGGGATCATACACCCCAGCATTTT.

The gene calls are TRBV5-1 and TRBJ2-1; TRBD2 matches 7 bases. The V and J ends lost 3 bases and 8 bases, in that order; junction bases with no gene match: 17. Germline V CDR1 and CDR2: SGHRS, YFSETQ. The CDR3 loop spans 17 amino acids. The DNA of the CDR3 is TGCGCCAGCAGCTCGGCGTTAGCGGGCCCGGGGGGTTATGAGCAGTTCTTC. It is translated as CASSSALAGPGGYEQFF. The full variable domain, completed using reference TRBV5-1 and TRBJ2-1, is KAGVTQTPRYLIKTRGQQVTLSCSPISGHRSVSWYQQTPGQGLQFLFEYFSETQRNKGNFPGRFSGRQFSNSRSEMNVSTLELGDSALYLCASSSALAGPGGYEQFFGPGTRLTVL.

V usage is TRBV5-1 and J usage is TRBJ2-1; 14 bases are shared with TRBD2. The CDR3 runs 20 residues. The V gene's germline CDR1 is SGHRS and CDR2 YFSETQ. Trimming at V came to 4 bases and at J to 0 bases, leaving 12 bases not matched to a gene. The CDR3: CASSGWTSGGSQSSYNEQFF. Here the CDR3 DNA reads TGCGCCAGCAGCGGGTGGACTAGCGGGGGGTCCCAGAGCTCCTACAATGAGCAGTTCTTC.

As for this clone: Sequence at one end of the junction differs from germline and may be a read error. The rearrangement uses TRBV27 and TRBJ2-2; D perhaps matches TRBD2 (5 bases). Germline V lookup: CDR1 MNHEY, CDR2 SMNVEV (reference sequence). This CDR3 is built from 13 residues. The CDR3 is CACSLYRGGELFF. The CDR3 DNA sequence: TGTGCCTGCAGTTTATACCGGGGCGGGGAGCTGTTTTTT.

The CDR3 loop is CASSSGLAGGPPQYF. The CDR3 DNA reads as TGTGCCAGCAGTTCCGGACTAGCGGGGGGGCCGCCGCAGTATTTT. V usage is TRBV27 and J usage is TRBJ2-3; 15 bases fit TRBD2. Germline V CDR1 and CDR2: MNHEY, SMNVEV (reference sequence). V lost 4 bases to trimming and J lost 10 bases; unmatched junction nucleotides: 6. This CDR3 contains 15 residues.

The chain has TRBV7-2 and TRBJ1-2; 10 bases fit TRBD1. The CDR3 runs to 15 residues. The V segment lost 5 bases and the J segment 5 bases; nucleotides outside the gene matches: 8. Germline assignment: CDR1 SGHTA and CDR2 FQGNSA. The CDR3 spells CASSPRQGAVYGYTF. CDR3 DNA: TGTGCCAGCAGCCCCCGACAGGGGGCGGTGTATGGCTACACCTTC.

Only one count was recorded for this clone. The CDR3 nucleotides read TGTGCCAGCAGCTTGGGGGGTAGCTCCTACAATGAGCAGTTCTTC. Translation gives CASSLGGSSYNEQFF. The chain uses TRBV5-5 and TRBJ2-1; D is ambiguous. The CDR3 consists of 15 residues. Trimming took off 0 bases at V and 0 bases at J, with 7 bases between the two ends. Germline V gives CDR1 SGHKS, CDR2 YYEKEE (reference sequence).

The chain couples TRBV11-2 to TRBJ1-4; 9 bases match TRBD1. This CDR3 region has 15 residues. Germline V gene sequence: CDR1 SGHAT, CDR2 FQNNGV. Unmatched junction bases numbered 6, after V lost 2 bases and J lost 8 bases. CDR3: CASSLQGTGGEKLFF. CDR3 DNA sequence: TGTGCCAGCAGCTTACAGGGTACAGGGGGCGAAAAACTGTTTTTT.

This clone showed up just once. This chain uses TRBV19 with TRBJ1-2; TRBD1 agrees at 8 bases. V shed 6 bases, J shed 8 bases, and the junction held 8 bases outside the gene matches. Germline CDR1 LNHDA, CDR2 SQIVND (reference sequence). The CDR3 has 13 residues. The CDR3 bases are TGTGCCAGTAGGAACCAGACAGGGGTGGGCTACACCTTC. Its protein product is CASRNQTGVGYTF.

This rearrangement joins TRBV28 to TRBJ2-2; D ambiguous. The germline V and J ends were trimmed by 7 bases and 7 bases, with 10 bases remaining between them. The CDR3 spans 12 residues. Germline lookup yields CDR1 MDHEN and CDR2 SYDVKM. In nucleotides, the CDR3 is TGTGCCAGCACGTGGGTGAGCGGGGAGCTGTTTTTT. It encodes CASTWVSGELFF. Drawing the rest from reference TRBV28 and TRBJ2-2, the complete variable domain is DVKVTQSSRYLVKRTGEKVFLECVQDMDHENMFWYRQDPGLGLRLIYFSYDVKMKEKGDIPEGYSVSREKKERFSLILESASTNQTSMYLCASTWVSGELFFGEGSRLTVL.

The rearrangement uses TRBV19 and TRBJ2-2, with D perhaps matching TRBD1 or TRBD2 (5 bases each). Trimming pared 6 bases from V and 3 bases from J, leaving 11 bases between. This CDR3 spans 14 amino acids. The germline V gene has CDR1 LNHDA and CDR2 SQIVND (reference sequence). In DNA form, the CDR3 reads TGTGCCAGTAGAGCCGGGGACGACACCGGGGAGCTGTTTTTT. It encodes CASRAGDDTGELFF.

The gene calls are TRBV11-2 and TRBJ2-5, with a tentative D call TRBD1 (6 bases). V lost 2 bases, J lost 2 bases, and 15 bases lay in between. The CDR3 is 16 residues long. Germline assignment: CDR1 SGHAT and CDR2 FQNNGV. The CDR3 nucleotides are TGTGCCAGCAGCTTACTACCGGGGACAATTCAAGAGACCCAGTACTTC. This codes for CASSLLPGTIQETQYF.

The chain combines TRBV6-1 with TRBJ2-2; a weak D match, TRBD1 (7 bases). Trimming left V 6 bases short and J 8 bases short, with 16 bases between. Germline V gene data show CDR1 as MNHNS and CDR2 as SASEGT. The CDR3 runs to 14 residues. CDR3 nucleotides: TGTGCCAGCAGCGGGAGACAGGGCGGAGGGGAGCTGTTTTTT. Its translation is CASSGRQGGGELFF.

This chain connects TRBV27 to TRBJ2-7, with 7 bases identical to TRBD1. The germline V gene encodes CDR1 MNHEY and CDR2 SMNVEV (reference sequence). V shed 3 bases and J 6 bases; nucleotides not matched to a gene: 5. This CDR3 has 13 amino acids. The CDR3 region is CASSLYRGGEQYF. As DNA, the CDR3 is TGTGCCAGCAGTTTGTACAGGGGTGGCGAGCAGTACTTC.

V and J are TRBV7-9 and TRBJ2-1; D is possibly TRBD2 (6 bases). Deletions cut 5 bases from V and 4 bases from J, with 18 bases between. Germline CDR1 SEHNR, CDR2 FQNEAQ (reference sequence). The CDR3 is 16 amino acids. The CDR3 protein is CASSPFPGEEYNEQFF. The CDR3 nucleotides read TGTGCCAGCAGCCCCTTCCCGGGGGAGGAGTACAATGAGCAGTTCTTC.

The chain combines TRBV28 with TRBJ2-3; TRBD2 matches 7 bases. Germline V gene data show CDR1 as MDHEN and CDR2 as SYDVKM. Trimming removed 5 bases from V and 0 bases from J; junction bases left unmatched: 8. The CDR3 runs to 16 residues. The CDR3 region is CASSPGAGRSTDTQYF. The CDR3 bases are TGTGCCAGCAGTCCCGGAGCGGGGAGAAGCACAGATACGCAGTATTTT.

This chain links TRBV10-3 with TRBJ2-2, with 13 bases lining up with TRBD2. The V gene end was trimmed by 5 bases and the J gene end by 3 bases; junction bases not matched to a gene: 3. The germline gives CDR1 ENHRY, CDR2 SYGVKD. The CDR3 extends over 16 amino acids. The CDR3 DNA reads as TGTGCCATCAGTTATACTAGCGGGGGGGACACCGGGGAGCTGTTTTTT. It translates to CAISYTSGGDTGELFF.

The chain uses TRBV27 and TRBJ2-3; tentative D call: TRBD2 (6 bases). V was shortened by 5 bases and J by 4 bases, with 25 bases between the two germline ends. There are 18 residues in the CDR3. CDR1 and CDR2 (germline): MNHEY, SMNVEV (reference sequence). The CDR3 coding sequence is TGTGCCAGCAGTCCGCCTGTCCTACGGGAGAAACCTGCAGATACGCAGTATTTT. It codes for CASSPPVLREKPADTQYF.

V and J are TRBV9 and TRBJ2-1, with D tentatively TRBD1 or TRBD2 (5 bases each). Per the germline V gene, CDR1 is SGDLS and CDR2 is YYNGEE. The V and J ends lost 3 bases and 3 bases respectively, with 16 bases between them. CDR3 size: 16 residues. The CDR3 DNA is TGTGCCAGCAGCGGACAAACGGGACCCCGCTACAATGAGCAGTTCTTC. Its translation: CASSGQTGPRYNEQFF.